This T cell receptor (beta chain) was identified during a study of graft-versus-host responses after intestinal transplantation. The method was immunoSEQ multiplex PCR; TCRdb's version includes in-frame clones alone and lacks a portion of them. The profile shows about 40,000 clones, roughly 86% of them singletons. Germline lookup yields CDR1 SGHNT and CDR2 YENEEA. V lost 0 bases, J lost 5 bases, and 14 bases lay in between. The CDR3 has 16 residues. The sample in question was PBMCs, obtained about 270 days after transplant. The J gene is TRBJ2-1, the V gene TRBV11-3, with D uncertain. This TCR came from a human patient who received an intestinal transplant, so some T cells may come from the graft donor. CDR3 loop: CASSLDGMIGDNEQFF. DNA for the CDR3: TGTGCCAGCAGCTTAGATGGGATGATCGGCGACAATGAGCAGTTCTTC.